Detailed here is one T cell receptor beta chain. Mismatch with germline at one junction end may stem from a read error. These data originate in a study of tumor and adjacent non-tumor tissue in lung cancer. The germline CDR1 and CDR2 sequences are SGHKS and YYEKEE (reference sequence). The CDR3 is made up of 16 amino acids. A modified ARM-PCR protocol with three rounds of nested PCR amplified TCRbeta. One entry per CDR3 protein results from TCRdb running MiXCR on the multiplex PCR reads. Of some 100,000 distinct CDR3 sequences in the sample, about 62% were seen once. The template was RNA from unsorted bulk tissue. This non-tumor lung sample came from over 3 cm beyond the tumor edge.

This chain links TRBV5-5 with TRBJ2-1; TRBD2 might be the D (6 bases). The sample comprised distant non-tumor lung tissue. The clonotype originates from a man aged 25-40 years with non-small cell lung cancer. The CDR3 protein is CARSSVGGAVYNEQFF. The DNA for the CDR3 is TGTGCCAGGAGCTCGGTGGGCGGGGCGGTGTACAATGAGCAGTTCTTC.